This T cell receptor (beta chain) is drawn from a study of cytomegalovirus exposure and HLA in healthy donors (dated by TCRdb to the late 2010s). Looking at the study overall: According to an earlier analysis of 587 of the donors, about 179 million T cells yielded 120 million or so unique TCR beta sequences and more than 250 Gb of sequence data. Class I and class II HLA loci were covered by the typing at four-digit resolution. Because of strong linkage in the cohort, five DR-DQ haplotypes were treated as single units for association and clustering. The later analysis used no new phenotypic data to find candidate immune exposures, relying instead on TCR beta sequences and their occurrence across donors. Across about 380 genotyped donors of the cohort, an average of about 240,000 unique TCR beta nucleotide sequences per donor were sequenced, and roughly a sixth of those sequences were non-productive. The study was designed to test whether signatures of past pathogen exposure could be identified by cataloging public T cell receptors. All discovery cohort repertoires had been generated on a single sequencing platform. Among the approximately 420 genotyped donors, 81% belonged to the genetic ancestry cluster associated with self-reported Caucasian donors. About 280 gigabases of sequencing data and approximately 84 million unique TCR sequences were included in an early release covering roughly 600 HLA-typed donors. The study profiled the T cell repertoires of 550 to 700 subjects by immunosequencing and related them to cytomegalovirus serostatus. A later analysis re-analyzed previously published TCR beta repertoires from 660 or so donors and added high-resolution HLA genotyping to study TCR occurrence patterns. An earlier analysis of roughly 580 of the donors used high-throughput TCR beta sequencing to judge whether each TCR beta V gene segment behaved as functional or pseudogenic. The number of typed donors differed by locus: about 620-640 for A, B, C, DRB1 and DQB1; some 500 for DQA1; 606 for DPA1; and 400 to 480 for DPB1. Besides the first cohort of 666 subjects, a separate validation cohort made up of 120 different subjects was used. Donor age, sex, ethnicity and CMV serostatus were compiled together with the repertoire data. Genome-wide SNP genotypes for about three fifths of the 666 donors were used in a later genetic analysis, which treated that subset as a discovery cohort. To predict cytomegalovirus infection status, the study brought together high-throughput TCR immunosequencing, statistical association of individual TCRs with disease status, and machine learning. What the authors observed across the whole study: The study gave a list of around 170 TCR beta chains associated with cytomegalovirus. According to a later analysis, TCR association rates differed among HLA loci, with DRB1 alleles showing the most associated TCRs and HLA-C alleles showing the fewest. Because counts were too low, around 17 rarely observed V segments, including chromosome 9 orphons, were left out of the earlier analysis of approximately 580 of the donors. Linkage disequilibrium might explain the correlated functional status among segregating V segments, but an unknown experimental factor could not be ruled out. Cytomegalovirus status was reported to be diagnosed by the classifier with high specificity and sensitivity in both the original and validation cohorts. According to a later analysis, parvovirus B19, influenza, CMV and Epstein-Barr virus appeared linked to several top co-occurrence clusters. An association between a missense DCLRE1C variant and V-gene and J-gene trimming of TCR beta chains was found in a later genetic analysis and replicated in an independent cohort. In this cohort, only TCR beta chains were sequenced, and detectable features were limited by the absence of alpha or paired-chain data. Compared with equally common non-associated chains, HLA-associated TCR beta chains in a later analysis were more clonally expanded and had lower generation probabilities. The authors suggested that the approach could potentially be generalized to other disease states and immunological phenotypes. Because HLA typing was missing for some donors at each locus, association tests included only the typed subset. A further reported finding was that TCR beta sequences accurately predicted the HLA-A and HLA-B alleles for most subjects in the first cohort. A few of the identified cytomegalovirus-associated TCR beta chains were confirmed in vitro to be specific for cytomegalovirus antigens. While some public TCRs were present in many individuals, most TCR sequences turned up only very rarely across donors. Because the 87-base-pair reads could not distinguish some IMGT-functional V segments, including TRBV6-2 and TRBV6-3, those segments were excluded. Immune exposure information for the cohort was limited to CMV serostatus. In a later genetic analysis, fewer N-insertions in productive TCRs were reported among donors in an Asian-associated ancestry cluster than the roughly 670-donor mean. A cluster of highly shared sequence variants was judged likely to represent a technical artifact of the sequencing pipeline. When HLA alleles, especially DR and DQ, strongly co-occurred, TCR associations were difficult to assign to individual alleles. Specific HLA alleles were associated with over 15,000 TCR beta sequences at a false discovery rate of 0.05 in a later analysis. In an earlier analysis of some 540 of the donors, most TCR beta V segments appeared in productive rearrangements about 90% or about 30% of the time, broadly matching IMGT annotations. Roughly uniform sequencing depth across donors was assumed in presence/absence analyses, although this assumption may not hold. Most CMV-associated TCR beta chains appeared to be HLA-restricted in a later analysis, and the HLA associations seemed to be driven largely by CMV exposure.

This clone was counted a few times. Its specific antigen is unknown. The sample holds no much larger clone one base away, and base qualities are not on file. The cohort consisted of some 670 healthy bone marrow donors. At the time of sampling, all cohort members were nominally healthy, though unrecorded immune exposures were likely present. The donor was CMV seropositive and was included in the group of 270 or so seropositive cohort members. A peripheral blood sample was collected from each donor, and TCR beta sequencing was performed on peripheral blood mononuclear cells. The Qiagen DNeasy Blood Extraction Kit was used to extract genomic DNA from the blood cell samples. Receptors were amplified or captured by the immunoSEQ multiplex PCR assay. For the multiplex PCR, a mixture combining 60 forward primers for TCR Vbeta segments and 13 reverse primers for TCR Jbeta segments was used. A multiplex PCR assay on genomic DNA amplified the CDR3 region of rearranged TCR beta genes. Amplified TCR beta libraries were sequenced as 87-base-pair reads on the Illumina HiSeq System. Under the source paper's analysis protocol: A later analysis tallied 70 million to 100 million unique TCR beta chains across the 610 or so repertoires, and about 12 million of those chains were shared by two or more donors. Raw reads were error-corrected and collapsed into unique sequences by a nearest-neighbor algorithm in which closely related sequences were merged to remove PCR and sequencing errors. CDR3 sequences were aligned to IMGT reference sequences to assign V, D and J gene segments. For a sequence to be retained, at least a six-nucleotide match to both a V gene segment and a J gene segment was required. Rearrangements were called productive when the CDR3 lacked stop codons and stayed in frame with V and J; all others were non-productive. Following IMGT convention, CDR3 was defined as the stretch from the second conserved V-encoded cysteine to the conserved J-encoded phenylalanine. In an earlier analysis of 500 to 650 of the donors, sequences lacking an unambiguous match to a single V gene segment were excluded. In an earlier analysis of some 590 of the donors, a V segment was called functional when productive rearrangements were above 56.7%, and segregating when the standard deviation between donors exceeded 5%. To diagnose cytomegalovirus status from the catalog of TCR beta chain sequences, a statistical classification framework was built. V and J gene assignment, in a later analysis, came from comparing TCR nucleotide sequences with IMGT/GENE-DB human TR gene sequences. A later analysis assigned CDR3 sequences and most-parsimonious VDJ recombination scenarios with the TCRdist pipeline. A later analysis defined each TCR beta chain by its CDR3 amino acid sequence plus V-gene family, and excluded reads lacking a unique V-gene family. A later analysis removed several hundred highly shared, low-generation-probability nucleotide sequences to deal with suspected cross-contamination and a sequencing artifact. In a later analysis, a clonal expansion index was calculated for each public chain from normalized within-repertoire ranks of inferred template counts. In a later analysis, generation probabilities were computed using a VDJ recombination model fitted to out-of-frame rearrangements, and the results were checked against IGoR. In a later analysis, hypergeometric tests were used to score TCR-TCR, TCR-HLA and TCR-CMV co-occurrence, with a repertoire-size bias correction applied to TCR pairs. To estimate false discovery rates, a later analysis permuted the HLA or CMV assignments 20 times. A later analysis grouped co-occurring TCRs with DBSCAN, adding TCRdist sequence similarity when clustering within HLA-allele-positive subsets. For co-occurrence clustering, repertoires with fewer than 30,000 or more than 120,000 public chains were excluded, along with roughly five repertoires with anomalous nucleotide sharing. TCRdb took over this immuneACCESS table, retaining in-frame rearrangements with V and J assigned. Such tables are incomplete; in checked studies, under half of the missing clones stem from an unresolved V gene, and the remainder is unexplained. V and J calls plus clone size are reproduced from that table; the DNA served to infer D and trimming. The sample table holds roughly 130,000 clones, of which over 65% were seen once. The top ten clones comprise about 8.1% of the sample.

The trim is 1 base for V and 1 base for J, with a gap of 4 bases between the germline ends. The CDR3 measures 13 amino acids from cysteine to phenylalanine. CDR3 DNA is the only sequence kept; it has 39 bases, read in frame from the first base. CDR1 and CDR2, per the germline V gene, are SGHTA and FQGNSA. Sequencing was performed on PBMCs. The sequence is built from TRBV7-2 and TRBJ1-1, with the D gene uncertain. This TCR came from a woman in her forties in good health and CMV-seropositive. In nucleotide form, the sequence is TGTGCCAGCAGCTTAGTTAGGAACACTGAAGCTTTCTTT. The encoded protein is CASSLVRNTEAFF.